This passage covers 23 T cell receptor beta chains from one sample sequenced in a study of shared clonotypes between healthy human individuals. TCRdb's table, derived via immunoSEQ multiplex PCR, lists solely in-frame clones and lacks some. This sample has about 2.4 million clones, with around nine tenths found just once. Material for sequencing was naive CD4+ T cells sorted from blood. Subset of the sample: CD45RA+ positively selected. The receptor source for this set is a man aged 18 to 30 in good health.

V gene TRBV9 combines with J gene TRBJ1-1, with D maybe TRBD1 (5 bases). Trimming shortened V by 0 bases and J by 0 bases, and 12 bases separated the two germline ends. CDR3 length: 16 amino acids. Germline V gene sequence: CDR1 SGDLS, CDR2 YYNGEE. CDR3 sequence (DNA): TGTGCCAGCAGCGTAGGACAGATTAGAATGAACACTGAAGCTTTCTTT. It translates to CASSVGQIRMNTEAFF.

This chain links TRBV11-2 with TRBJ2-1, with 8 bases that match TRBD1. CDR3 length: 16 amino acids. Germline V gives CDR1 SGHAT, CDR2 FQNNGV. V lost 7 bases, J lost 4 bases, and 12 bases stayed unmatched. CDR3 region: CASTLQGAGPYNEQFF. CDR3 DNA: TGTGCCAGCACCCTTCAGGGGGCGGGCCCATACAATGAGCAGTTCTTC.

The chain employs TRBV6-5 and TRBJ1-4; no clear D. The CDR3 is made up of 14 amino acids. Germline CDR1 is MNHEY and CDR2 is SVGAGI. Trimming shortened V by 5 bases and J by 3 bases, and 10 bases separated the two germline ends. This CDR3 is CASSTGLANEKLFF. DNA of the CDR3: TGTGCCAGCAGTACGGGCCTCGCTAATGAAAAACTGTTTTTT.

The gene calls are TRBV6-6 and TRBJ2-7; D possibly matches TRBD1 or TRBD2 (5 bases each). Trimming left V 5 bases short and J 0 bases short, with 11 bases between. Germline-derived CDR1 and CDR2 are MNHNY and SVGAGI (reference sequence). This CDR3 has 14 residues. Written as DNA, the CDR3 is TGTGCCAGCAGTCGGGACCTAAGCTCCTACGAGCAGTACTTC. Its protein is CASSRDLSSYEQYF.

With regard to this clone: The identical CDR3 is also encoded by other nucleotide sequences in the sample. The rearrangement uses TRBV30 and TRBJ1-2; a possible D gene is TRBD1 (5 bases). Trimming stripped 0 bases from V and 3 bases from J, with 8 bases between. The V gene's germline CDR1 is GTSNPN and CDR2 SVGIG (reference sequence). This CDR3 region has 13 residues. The CDR3 is CAWSVGGYYGYTF. DNA of the CDR3: TGTGCCTGGAGTGTTGGGGGGTACTATGGCTACACCTTC.

The chain has TRBV4-1 and TRBJ1-2, with a weak D call TRBD1 (6 bases). The CDR3 sequence is 16 residues long. V was cut by 3 bases and J by 0 bases, with 14 bases left in between. Germline-derived CDR1 and CDR2 are MGHRA and YSYEKL. The CDR3 nucleotides read TGCGCCAGCAGCCAGGATTACACAGGGTCTAACTATGGCTACACCTTC. It yields the protein CASSQDYTGSNYGYTF.

The chain employs TRBV12-5 and TRBJ2-7, with unresolved D. The CDR3 sequence is 13 residues long. V lost 2 bases and J 2 bases, leaving 7 bases between the germline ends. Germline V gene sequence: CDR1 LGHNT, CDR2 FRNRAP. The CDR3 loop is CASGLTGAYEQYF. The CDR3 region has the DNA TGTGCTAGTGGTTTGACCGGAGCCTACGAGCAGTACTTC.

This clone was counted a single time. V is TRBV15 and J is TRBJ1-2, with 10 bases fitting TRBD1. CDR3 length: 16 residues. The germline gives CDR1 LNHNV, CDR2 YYDKDF (reference sequence). After removal of 5 bases from V and 6 bases from J, the junction contained 12 bases not matched to a gene. Here the CDR3 DNA reads TGTGCCACCAGCGCCGAAGGGGGACAGGGGATTGATGGCTACACCTTC. Protein product: CATSAEGGQGIDGYTF.

The chain employs TRBV10-1 and TRBJ1-1; TRBD1 matches at 7 bases. The CDR3 is made up of 16 amino acids. The ends lost 5 bases at V and 6 bases at J; junction bases unmatched: 15. Germline V gene sequence: CDR1 WNHNN, CDR2 SYGVQD (reference sequence). The CDR3, as DNA: TGCGCCAGCAGTCCGGGACAGCTTCCCTCTAGCCCTGAAGCTTTCTTT. Translating gives CASSPGQLPSSPEAFF.

The chain couples TRBV14 to TRBJ2-1; TRBD2 matches 10 bases. Trimming at V came to 7 bases and at J to 4 bases, leaving 10 bases not matched to a gene. The CDR3 runs to 16 residues. Germline-derived CDR1 and CDR2 are SGHDN and FVKESK. CDR3: CASNSGSGRGYNEQFF. CDR3 nucleotide sequence: TGTGCCAGCAACTCAGGAAGCGGGAGGGGATACAATGAGCAGTTCTTC.

V gene TRBV30 combines with J gene TRBJ1-2; possibly TRBD1 for D (6 bases). This CDR3 contains 14 residues. V was shortened by 3 bases and J by 3 bases, with 14 bases between the two germline ends. Germline CDR1 reads GTSNPN; CDR2 reads SVGIG (reference sequence). The CDR3 reads CAWSLADRYYGYTF. CDR3 coding DNA: TGTGCCTGGAGCTTAGCCGACAGGTACTATGGCTACACCTTC.

The chain combines TRBV10-3 with TRBJ2-1, with TRBD2 identical over 12 bases. The CDR3 consists of 16 residues. V lost 2 bases, J lost 8 bases, and 7 bases stayed unmatched. In germline, CDR1 is ENHRY, CDR2 SYGVKD. The CDR3 DNA reads as TGTGCCATCAGTGAGCGAGGACTAGCGGGGAGTCATGAGCAGTTCTTC. Its translation: CAISERGLAGSHEQFF.

The V gene is TRBV25-1, the J gene TRBJ2-3; TRBD2 aligns across 7 bases. V shed 8 bases, J shed 9 bases, and the junction held 8 bases outside the gene matches. The CDR3 consists of 12 residues. Looked up from germline, CDR1 is MGHDK and CDR2 is SYGVNS. CDR3 in DNA: TGTGCCAGCGGTTGGGACGGGGGGACGCAGTATTTT. Its protein is CASGWDGGTQYF.

The chain joins TRBV4-3 to TRBJ1-4; possibly TRBD1 for D (6 bases). This CDR3 has 15 amino acids. Germline CDR1 is LGHNA and CDR2 is YSLEER. Trimming took 2 bases from V and 7 from J, leaving 14 bases between them. In DNA form, the CDR3 reads TGCGCCAGCAGCCAAACCGACAGGTGGGGTGAAAAACTGTTTTTT. Translating gives CASSQTDRWGEKLFF.

V is TRBV30 and J is TRBJ1-3, with D hard to call. Germline assignment: CDR1 GTSNPN and CDR2 SVGIG (reference sequence). V lost 3 bases and J lost 4, with 13 bases in between. The CDR3 loop spans 14 amino acids. Written as DNA, the CDR3 is TGTGCCTGGAGCTACTTGATGTCGGGAAACACCATATATTTT. Translation: CAWSYLMSGNTIYF.

This clone was recorded a few times. The chain carries TRBV18 and TRBJ1-1; D not certain. Trimming stripped 3 bases from V and 1 base from J, with 9 bases between. Germline V gene data show CDR1 as KGHSH and CDR2 as LQKENI. The CDR3 contains 14 residues. In DNA form, the CDR3 reads TGTGCCAGCTCACCTCGTCAGCCGAACACTGAAGCTTTCTTT. Protein sequence: CASSPRQPNTEAFF.

This chain connects TRBV5-1 to TRBJ1-3; D may be TRBD1 (6 bases). Trimming removed 4 bases at V and 4 bases at J, with 18 bases between. The CDR3 totals 16 residues. CDR1 and CDR2 (germline): SGHRS, YFSETQ. The CDR3 DNA follows: TGCGCCAGCAGCCGAGGCTCCACAGGGCTCGGAAACACCATATATTTT. Protein sequence: CASSRGSTGLGNTIYF. Supplemented by reference TRBV5-1 and TRBJ1-3, the full variable domain reads KAGVTQTPRYLIKTRGQQVTLSCSPISGHRSVSWYQQTPGQGLQFLFEYFSETQRNKGNFPGRFSGRQFSNSRSEMNVSTLELGDSALYLCASSRGSTGLGNTIYFGEGSWLTVV.

This clone was seen once. The chain couples TRBV21-1 to TRBJ2-2; no DNA check was done on the table's D call, TRBD1. TRBV21-1 is classified as a pseudogene. The CDR3 contains 18 residues. In nucleotides, the CDR3 is TGTGCCAGCAGGAGGGACAGGTCGGGCAGAACTGTCACCGGGGAGCTGTTTTTT. Its protein is CASRRDRSGRTVTGELFF.

The chain recombines TRBV9 with TRBJ2-5, with TRBD1 identical over 7 bases. Gene TRBJ2-7 matches the end of the DNA better, so the J call may be wrong. The CDR3 is 12 residues long. Germline CDR1 is SGDLS and CDR2 is YYNGEE. In DNA form, the CDR3 reads TGTGCCAGCAGCCGGGACAGTCTCGAGCAGTACTTC. Translation gives CASSRDSLEQYF.

This chain connects TRBV11-2 to TRBJ2-6; no clear D. Trimming cost V 1 base and J 0 bases, with 10 bases left between them. From germline, CDR1 is SGHAT and CDR2 FQNNGV. The CDR3 runs to 17 residues. CDR3 sequence: CASSLAGQNSGANVLTF. For the CDR3, the DNA is TGTGCCAGCAGCTTAGCTGGGCAAAACTCTGGGGCCAACGTCCTGACTTTC. The variable domain in full, completed from reference TRBV11-2 and TRBJ2-6, reads EAGVAQSPRYKIIEKRQSVAFWCNPISGHATLYWYQQILGQGPKLLIQFQNNGVVDDSQLPKDRFSAERLKGVDSTLKIQPAKLEDSAVYLCASSLAGQNSGANVLTFGAGSRLTVL.

The J gene is TRBJ1-5, the V gene TRBV2; D remains unclear. The CDR3 runs 15 residues. Germline V CDR1 and CDR2: SNHLY, FYNNEI. Trimming shortened V by 1 base and J by 0 bases, and 7 bases separated the two germline ends. CDR3 nucleotides: TGTGCCAGCAGTGAAGAACTGAATAGCAATCAGCCCCAGCATTTT. Translating it yields CASSEELNSNQPQHF.

The gene calls are TRBV5-6 and TRBJ1-2; D call uncertain. From germline, CDR1 is SGHDT and CDR2 YYEEEE. The V end was cut by 2 bases, the J end by 4 bases, with 12 bases between. This CDR3 contains 14 residues. In DNA form, the CDR3 reads TGTGCCAGCAGCTTAAAGGTGGCGGTCTATGGCTACACCTTC. This encodes CASSLKVAVYGYTF.

The V and J genes are TRBV28 and TRBJ2-5; D might be TRBD1 (6 bases). With 5 bases removed from V and 6 bases from J, the gap between germline ends came to 19 bases. The CDR3 loop spans 15 amino acids. Germline CDR1 MDHEN, CDR2 SYDVKM. The CDR3 reads CASSPRGGGVKTQYF. In nucleotides, the CDR3 is TGTGCCAGCAGTCCCCGAGGTGGGGGCGTGAAGACCCAGTACTTC.